These T cell receptor beta chains were read from a single sample in a study of shared clonotypes between healthy human individuals. The repertoire was sequenced with immunoSEQ multiplex PCR; TCRdb's copy has only in-frame clones and lacks some. The sample lists around 1.5 million clones; approximately 98% were seen once. The sample was naive CD4+ T cells sorted from blood. The receptors were sampled from a man aged 30 to 45 in good health. Each CDR3 is given with its conserved first and last residue. The D gene is left open where the match is weak. Clone size appears in some rows only: once, few, many, or a class for an expanded clone.

TGTGCCAGCAGCCCTCGACAGGGCGTCTACAATGAGCAGTTCTTC	CASSPRQGVYNEQFF	TRBV6-6	TRBJ2-1	.	TRBD1
TGTGCCAGCTCACCACGACCGGCGGGGGCATCGTACGAGCAGTACTTC	CASSPRPAGASYEQYF	TRBV18	TRBJ2-7	.	.
TGTGCCAGTAGTATTGTTAGCGGGAGCTCCTACGAGCAGTACTTC	CASSIVSGSSYEQYF	TRBV19	TRBJ2-7	once	TRBD2
TGTGCCAGCAGCAATCCCTCCGAGCAGTACTTC	CASSNPSEQYF	TRBV6-5	TRBJ2-7	.	.
TGTGCCAGCAGCTCCGGACGCGTAAATGAGCAGTTCTTC	CASSSGRVNEQFF	TRBV7-2	TRBJ2-1	.	.
TGTGCCAGCAGTCCTGTGGTTGGGGGCCCAGAAAAACTGTTTTTT	CASSPVVGGPEKLFF	TRBV7-9	TRBJ1-4	.	.
TGTGCCTGGAGTTCTCGAGCGGGGGTGAACACCGGGGAGCTGTTTTTT	CAWSSRAGVNTGELFF	TRBV30	TRBJ2-2	.	TRBD2
TGTGCCAGCAGTGAATCCATCTCCTACGAGCAGTACTTC	CASSESISYEQYF	TRBV27	TRBJ2-7	.	.
TGTGCCAGCAGTTACGCGGGCACCGGGGAGCTGTTTTTT	CASSYAGTGELFF	TRBV6-5	TRBJ2-2	.	.
TGTGCCAGCAAAGACCTAGCGTGGTCTAATGAAAAACTGTTTTTT	CASKDLAWSNEKLFF	TRBV28	TRBJ1-4	once	.
TGTGCCAGCAGCGTAAGGCTCGGGGAGACCCAGTACTTC	CASSVRLGETQYF	TRBV9	TRBJ2-5	once	.
TGTGCCAGCAGCGTAGAATCGGGGACTGAAGCTTTCTTT	CASSVESGTEAFF	TRBV9	TRBJ1-1	.	.